The next 17 T cell receptor beta chains were all read from a single sample in a study of early stage breast cancer tumors. The protocol was immunoSEQ multiplex PCR, while the TCRdb copy is restricted to in-frame clones and leaves out a portion. The table includes tens of thousands of clones, roughly 78% detected once. The sequencing sample was made of blood. These receptors were taken from a person between 35 and 49 years old with breast cancer.

The chain carries TRBV6-6 and TRBJ2-7; D may match TRBD1 or TRBD2 (5 bases each). Trimming shortened V by 6 bases and J by 0 bases, and 15 bases separated the two germline ends. The CDR3 sequence is 15 residues long. CDR1 is MNHNY and CDR2 is SVGAGI in the germline V gene (reference sequence). The CDR3 spells CASSRGPASSYEQYF. Written as DNA, the CDR3 is TGTGCCAGCAGCCGGGGACCCGCTAGCTCCTACGAGCAGTACTTC.

This rearrangement joins TRBV4-2 to TRBJ2-5; D is perhaps TRBD2 (7 bases). Germline CDR1 reads LGHNA; CDR2 reads YNFKEQ. Deletions cut 1 base from V and 3 bases from J, with 15 bases between. CDR3 size: 16 residues. In nucleotides, the CDR3 is TGTGCCAGCAGCCAAGTGGGGGGGGGCGGTGAAGAGACCCAGTACTTC. Translated: CASSQVGGGGEETQYF.

The J gene is TRBJ1-1, the V gene TRBV15; D is unresolved. There are 13 residues in the CDR3. In germline, CDR1 is LNHNV, CDR2 YYDKDF (reference sequence). The V gene lost 1 base and the J gene lost 1 base, with 4 bases spanning the gap. Here the CDR3 DNA reads TGTGCCACCAGCAGAGGGACGAACACTGAAGCTTTCTTT. Its translation: CATSRGTNTEAFF.

The chain has TRBV5-6 and TRBJ2-1; D unclear. CDR1 is SGHDT and CDR2 is YYEEEE in the germline V gene. This CDR3 is 13 amino acids long. With 2 bases removed from V and 4 bases from J, the gap between germline ends came to 7 bases. The CDR3 protein is CASSFNWYNEQFF. CDR3 in DNA: TGTGCCAGCAGCTTTAACTGGTACAATGAGCAGTTCTTC.

V usage is TRBV30 and J usage is TRBJ1-4, with D perhaps matching TRBD1 (5 bases). Germline-derived CDR1 and CDR2 are GTSNPN and SVGIG (reference sequence). Trimming shortened V by 6 bases and J by 5 bases, and 16 bases separated the two germline ends. There are 14 residues in the CDR3. The CDR3 protein is CACRARGRNEKLFF. CDR3 in DNA: TGTGCCTGCCGGGCCCGGGGCAGAAATGAAAAACTGTTTTTT.

The chain carries TRBV30 and TRBJ2-5; possibly TRBD2 for D (5 bases). Trimming took off 5 bases at V and 0 bases at J, with 16 bases between the two ends. The CDR3 spans 15 residues. CDR1 is GTSNPN, CDR2 SVGIG, per germline (reference sequence). The DNA of the CDR3 is TGTGCCTGGGGGGAGCGGAGGAGTTACCAAGAGACCCAGTACTTC. Its protein is CAWGERRSYQETQYF.

This clone showed up just once. V and J are TRBV5-1 and TRBJ1-3; D ambiguous. CDR3 length: 12 residues. CDR1 SGHRS and CDR2 YFSETQ come from the germline V gene. The V end lost 2 bases, the J end lost 8 bases, and 8 bases lay between the germline ends. The CDR3 coding sequence is TGCGCCAGCAGCTTAGCAGGAGACACCATATATTTT. Translated, it gives CASSLAGDTIYF.

This chain joins TRBV19 and TRBJ2-3, with D unclear. CDR3 length: 14 residues. The ends were cut back, 2 bases at V and 3 bases at J, with 9 bases in the middle. Germline V gene sequence: CDR1 LNHDA, CDR2 SQIVND (reference sequence). This chain's CDR3 is CASSISLPTDTQYF. CDR3 in DNA: TGTGCCAGTAGTATAAGCCTCCCGACAGATACGCAGTATTTT.

The chain is built from TRBV19 and TRBJ1-5, with 7 bases fitting TRBD1. The CDR3 consists of 16 residues. Germline V gene lookup returns CDR1 LNHDA and CDR2 SQIVND (reference sequence). V shed 5 bases and J 0 bases; nucleotides not matched to a gene: 7. The CDR3 bases are TGTGCCAGTAGTGTCAGACAGGGCTATAGCAATCAGCCCCAGCATTTT. This codes for CASSVRQGYSNQPQHF.

The rearrangement joins TRBV7-2 to TRBJ2-5, with a possible D match to TRBD2 (5 bases). Germline V gives CDR1 SGHTA, CDR2 FQGNSA. This CDR3 is 14 amino acids long. The V end lost 1 base, the J end lost 1 base, and 7 bases lay between the germline ends. The CDR3 protein is CASSLGGLQETQYF. The CDR3 coding sequence is TGTGCCAGCAGCTTAGGCGGACTCCAAGAGACCCAGTACTTC.

The CDR3 loop reads CASSSSPGQGNYGYTF. In nucleotides, the CDR3 is TGTGCCAGCAGCTCGAGCCCGGGACAGGGGAACTATGGCTACACCTTC. The chain carries TRBV9 and TRBJ1-2, with 10 bases lining up with TRBD1. This CDR3 spans 16 amino acids. V lost 4 bases and J lost 2; bases outside the gene matches: 8. Per the germline V gene, CDR1 is SGDLS and CDR2 is YYNGEE.

The chain joins TRBV19 to TRBJ2-1; maybe TRBD1 (6 bases). Germline assignment: CDR1 LNHDA and CDR2 SQIVND (reference sequence). This CDR3 has 14 amino acids. V gave up 5 bases and J gave up 3 bases, with 11 bases separating them. The DNA of the CDR3 is TGTGCCAGTAGTGAGACAGGCAACTACAATGAGCAGTTCTTC. This codes for CASSETGNYNEQFF.

The V gene is TRBV18, the J gene TRBJ1-4, with 7 bases lining up with TRBD1. Trimming removed 6 bases from V and 5 bases from J; junction bases left unmatched: 3. The germline V gene encodes CDR1 KGHSH and CDR2 LQKENI. The CDR3 spans 13 residues. CDR3 DNA: TGTGCCAGCTCGCGACAGGGAAATGAAAAACTGTTTTTT. It specifies CASSRQGNEKLFF.

CDR3 in DNA: TGTGCCAGCAGCGTTAGCCGGGCCGCCTACGAGCAGTACTTC. Protein sequence: CASSVSRAAYEQYF. The V and J genes are TRBV7-2 and TRBJ2-7; no firm D call. CDR3 length: 14 amino acids. Germline V CDR1 and CDR2: SGHTA, FQGNSA. V lost 5 bases and J 2 bases, leaving 13 bases between the germline ends.

V gene TRBV7-9 combines with J gene TRBJ1-3, with D possibly being TRBD1 (5 bases). V was clipped by 1 base and J by 0 bases, with 7 bases between them. In germline, CDR1 is SEHNR, CDR2 FQNEAQ (reference sequence). The CDR3 runs to 15 residues. In DNA, the CDR3 is TGTGCCAGCAGCTTAGAAGGGGTCTCTGGAAACACCATATATTTT. Encoded protein: CASSLEGVSGNTIYF.

The chain carries TRBV11-3 and TRBJ2-1; D is unclear. Trimming left V 1 base short and J 7 bases short, with 14 bases between. The germline V gene encodes CDR1 SGHNT and CDR2 YENEEA. This CDR3 region has 15 residues. CDR3 DNA: TGTGCCAGCAGCTTAGTCGTAGGTGGGGATAATGAGCAGTTCTTC. Amino acids: CASSLVVGGDNEQFF. The full variable domain, with the rest looked up from reference TRBV11-3 and TRBJ2-1, is EAGVVQSPRYKIIEKKQPVAFWCNPISGHNTLYWYLQNLGQGPELLIRYENEEAVDDSQLPKDRFSAERLKGVDSTLKIQPAELGDSAVYLCASSLVVGGDNEQFFGPGTRLTVL.

This clone was found a few times. This chain uses TRBV5-5 with TRBJ1-5; unclear D gene. Trimming removed 0 bases from V and 0 bases from J, with 4 bases in between. Germline V lookup: CDR1 SGHKS, CDR2 YYEKEE (reference sequence). CDR3 length: 14 residues. The CDR3 DNA reads as TGTGCCAGCAGCTTGGACTATAGCAATCAGCCCCAGCATTTT. Protein sequence: CASSLDYSNQPQHF.